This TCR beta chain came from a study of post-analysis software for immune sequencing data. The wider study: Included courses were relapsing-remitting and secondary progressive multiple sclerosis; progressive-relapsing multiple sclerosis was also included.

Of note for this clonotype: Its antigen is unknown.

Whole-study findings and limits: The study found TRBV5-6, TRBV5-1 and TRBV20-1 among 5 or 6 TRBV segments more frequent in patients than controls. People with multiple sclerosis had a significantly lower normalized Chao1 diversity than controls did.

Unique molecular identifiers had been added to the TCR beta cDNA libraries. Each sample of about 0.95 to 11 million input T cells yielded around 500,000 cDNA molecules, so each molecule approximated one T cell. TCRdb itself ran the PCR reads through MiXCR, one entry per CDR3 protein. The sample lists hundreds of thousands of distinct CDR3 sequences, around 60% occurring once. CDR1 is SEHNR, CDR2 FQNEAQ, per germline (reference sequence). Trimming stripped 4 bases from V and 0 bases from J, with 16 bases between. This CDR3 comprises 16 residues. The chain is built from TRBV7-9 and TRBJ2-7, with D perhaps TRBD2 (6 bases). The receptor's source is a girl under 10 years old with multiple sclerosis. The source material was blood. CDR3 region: CASSSPGLRSSYEQYF. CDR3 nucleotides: TGTGCCAGCAGCTCCCCGGGACTCAGGAGCTCCTACGAGCAGTACTTC.